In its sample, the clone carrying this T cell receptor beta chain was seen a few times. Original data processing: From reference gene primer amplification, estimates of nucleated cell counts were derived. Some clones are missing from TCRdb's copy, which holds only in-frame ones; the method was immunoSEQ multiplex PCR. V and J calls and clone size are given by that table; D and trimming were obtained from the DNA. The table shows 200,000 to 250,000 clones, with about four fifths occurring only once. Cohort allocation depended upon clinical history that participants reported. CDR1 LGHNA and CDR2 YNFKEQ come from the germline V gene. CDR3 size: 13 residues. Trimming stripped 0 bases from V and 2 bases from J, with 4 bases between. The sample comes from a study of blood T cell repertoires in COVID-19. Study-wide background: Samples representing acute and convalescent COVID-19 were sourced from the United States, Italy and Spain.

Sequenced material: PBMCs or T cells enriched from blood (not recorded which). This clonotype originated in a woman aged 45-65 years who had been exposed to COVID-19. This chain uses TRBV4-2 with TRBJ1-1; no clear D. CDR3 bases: TGTGCCAGCAGCCAAGACAGAAACACTGAAGCTTTCTTT. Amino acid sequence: CASSQDRNTEAFF.